Listed here are 8 T cell receptor beta chains from one sample, sequenced in a study of cytomegalovirus exposure and HLA in healthy donors. The PCR used 60 Vbeta and 13 Jbeta primers. The method was immunoSEQ multiplex PCR; TCRdb's version includes in-frame clones alone and lacks a portion of them. The sample shows approximately 160,000 clones, 65% to 85% of them seen only once. The sequenced sample consisted of PBMCs. All receptors derive from a man aged 50 or older in good health and CMV-seropositive.

This chain joins TRBV2 and TRBJ2-1, with D possibly TRBD2 on 7 matching bases. This CDR3 region has 14 residues. CDR1 is SNHLY, CDR2 FYNNEI, per germline. V was pared by 11 bases and J by 6 bases, with 20 bases between. The CDR3 loop is CASRRRGQINEQFF. The DNA of the CDR3 is TGTGCCTCCAGAAGGCGGGGGCAGATCAATGAGCAGTTCTTC. The full variable domain, in which reference TRBV2 and TRBJ2-1 provide the parts outside the CDR3, is EPEVTQTPSHQVTQMGQEVILRCVPISNHLYFYWYRQILGQKVEFLVSFYNNEISEKSEIFDDQFSVERPDGSNFTLKIRSTKLEDSAMYFCASRRRGQINEQFFGPGTRLTVL.

V usage is TRBV4-1 and J usage is TRBJ2-7; TRBD1 aligns across 7 bases. Per germline, CDR1 MGHRA and CDR2 YSYEKL. The trim removed 3 bases at V and 3 bases at J, leaving 14 bases unmatched. This CDR3 region has 17 residues. In nucleotides, the CDR3 is TGCGCCAGCAGCCAGAAACAGGGGCAGAGCTACTACTACGAGCAGTACTTC. Translation gives CASSQKQGQSYYYEQYF.

The rearrangement joins TRBV28 to TRBJ1-6; D gene uncertain. Germline V CDR1 and CDR2: MDHEN, SYDVKM. CDR3 length equals 12 residues. V was shortened by 10 bases and J by 6 bases, with 10 bases between the two germline ends. DNA of the CDR3: TGTGCCACCGCGTCCCTTAATTCACCCCTCCACTTT. This translates into CATASLNSPLHF.

About this clone: Other DNA sequences of this sample code for an identical CDR3. The rearrangement links TRBV4-1 to TRBJ2-7; 9 bases line up with TRBD1. CDR3 length: 14 amino acids. Trimming removed 6 bases from V and 4 bases from J; junction bases left unmatched: 7. Germline assignment: CDR1 MGHRA and CDR2 YSYEKL. Here the CDR3 reads CASSLRDRVYEQYF. CDR3 nucleotide sequence: TGCGCCAGCAGTCTCCGGGACAGGGTGTACGAGCAGTACTTC.

The chain combines TRBV30 with TRBJ1-2, with D possibly matching TRBD1 (5 bases). Deletions cut 4 bases from V and 8 bases from J, with 17 bases between. The CDR3 is 13 amino acids. Per the germline V gene, CDR1 is GTSNPN and CDR2 is SVGIG (reference sequence). CDR3 sequence: CAWMWGAGYGYTF. The CDR3 DNA reads TGTGCCTGGATGTGGGGCGCAGGATACGGCTACACCTTC. The full variable domain, rest sourced from reference TRBV30 and TRBJ1-2, is SQTIHQWPATLVQPVGSPLSLECTVEGTSNPNLYWYRQAAGRGLQLLFYSVGIGQISSEVPQNLSASRPQDRQFILSSKKLLLSDSGFYLCAWMWGAGYGYTFGSGTRLTVV.

The table lists this clone with a few counts. This chain links TRBV6-1 with TRBJ2-5, with TRBD1 matching 7 bases. From germline, CDR1 is MNHNS and CDR2 SASEGT. The V and J ends lost 6 bases and 2 bases, in that order; junction bases with no gene match: 6. The CDR3 length is 14 residues. CDR3 sequence (DNA): TGTGCCAGCAGCCGAGGGGGCAGACAAGAGACCCAGTACTTC. Encoded protein: CASSRGGRQETQYF.

V gene TRBV28 combines with J gene TRBJ1-1; D is undetermined. Trimming removed 5 bases from V and 1 base from J, with 14 bases in between. This CDR3 contains 15 residues. CDR1 is MDHEN and CDR2 is SYDVKM in the germline V gene. CDR3 region: CASSPPLPGNTEAFF. CDR3 nucleotides: TGTGCCAGCAGTCCCCCACTACCTGGGAACACTGAAGCTTTCTTT.

The chain links TRBV4-3 to TRBJ2-7; TRBD2 aligns across 8 bases. J lost 0 bases, V lost 4 bases, and 5 bases had no gene match. The V gene's germline CDR1 is LGHNA and CDR2 YSLEER. The CDR3 is 15 amino acids. In DNA, the CDR3 is TGCGCCAGCAGCCGGCTAGCGGGTAGCTCCTACGAGCAGTACTTC. This encodes CASSRLAGSSYEQYF.